The clone carrying this T cell receptor (beta chain) was picked up many times. Its specificity is unknown. This sample is drawn from a study of T-cell reconstitution after alpha-beta-depleted transplantation in children. Study-wide results and limits: One year after transplant, T-cell counts and diversity came mostly from newly produced T cells. High day-60 TCRbeta diversity in some patients came from surviving recipient T cells and thymic progenitors. Expanded clones from the graft, numbering several hundred, reportedly supplied alpha-beta T cells about two months after transplant.

Germline V gene data show CDR1 as SGHVS and CDR2 as FQNEAQ. The junction had 11 bases not matched to a gene; V was cut back by 4 bases and J by 3 bases. The CDR3 is made up of 17 amino acids. Unique molecular identifiers were used to barcode this TCRbeta library. MiXCR was run by TCRdb on the PCR reads, yielding one entry per CDR3 protein. The top ten clones hold roughly 24% of a sample with 7,000 or so distinct CDR3 sequences, more than 5% of them seen once. The source of this sequence is a child younger than two who had a stem cell transplant for acute myeloid leukemia, so the T cells may come from the graft donor. This chain joins TRBV7-8 and TRBJ2-2; 7 bases match TRBD1. The specimen comprised PBMCs, mostly from graft donor cells, sampled 180 days after TCRalphabeta/CD19-depleted stem cell transplant. The CDR3 coding sequence is TGTGCCAGCAGCTCTTCAGCCCGACAGGGAGACACCGGGGAGCTGTTTTTT. Protein sequence: CASSSSARQGDTGELFF.